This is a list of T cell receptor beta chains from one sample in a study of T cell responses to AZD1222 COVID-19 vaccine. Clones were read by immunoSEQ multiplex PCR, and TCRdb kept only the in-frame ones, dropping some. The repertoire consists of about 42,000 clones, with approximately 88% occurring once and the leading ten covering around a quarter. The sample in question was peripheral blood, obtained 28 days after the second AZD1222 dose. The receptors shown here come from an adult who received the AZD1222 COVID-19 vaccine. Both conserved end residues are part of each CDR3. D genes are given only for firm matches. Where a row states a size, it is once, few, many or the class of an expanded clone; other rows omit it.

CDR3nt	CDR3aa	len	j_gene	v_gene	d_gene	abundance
TGCGCCAGCAGCTTGAATACCGGGACAATCGGCGGGGAGCTGTTTTTT	CASSLNTGTIGGELFF	16	TRBJ2-2	TRBV5-1	NA	NA
TGTGCCAGCAGCCCCATTCCTGGTTCTAGCGGGGGGTACGAGCAGTACTTC	CASSPIPGSSGGYEQYF	17	TRBJ2-7	TRBV7-2	TRBD2	NA
TGTGCCAGCAGCGCAACCTATGACCCGACAGATACGCAGTATTTT	CASSATYDPTDTQYF	15	TRBJ2-3	TRBV7-3	NA	NA
TGTGCCAGCAGCTTGAAGGGTACTGAAGCTTTCTTT	CASSLKGTEAFF	12	TRBJ1-1	TRBV5-8	NA	NA
TGTGCCAGTAGTTACCAGGTCTCCTACGAGCAGTACTTC	CASSYQVSYEQYF	13	TRBJ2-7	TRBV19	NA	NA
TGTGCCAGCAGCTTACTGGCGGGAGGATTCAATGAGCAGTTCTTC	CASSLLAGGFNEQFF	15	TRBJ2-1	TRBV7-9	TRBD2	once
TGCGCCAGCAGTGAGATTTTGGGACAGGGTATATGTGGCTACACCTTC	CASSEILGQGICGYTF	16	TRBJ1-2	TRBV10-1	TRBD1	NA
TGTGCCAGCAGCCCAGGACAGGGAGGGTACGAAAAACTGTTTTTT	CASSPGQGGYEKLFF	15	TRBJ1-4	TRBV9	TRBD1	NA
TGCGCCAGCAGCTTGGGTAGCACAGATTCCTATGGCTACACCTTC	CASSLGSTDSYGYTF	15	TRBJ1-2	TRBV5-1	NA	NA
TGTGCCAGCAGCCCGGACATGGGCAACGAGCAGTACTTC	CASSPDMGNEQYF	13	TRBJ2-7	TRBV6-5	NA	once
TGTGCCACCCGACAGACGTTCAGCTCTGGAAACACCATATATTTT	CATRQTFSSGNTIYF	15	TRBJ1-3	TRBV27	NA	NA
TGTGCCAGCAGCCAAGGCCTTTGGGGTGAAGCTTTCTTT	CASSQGLWGEAFF	13	TRBJ1-1	TRBV3-1/TRBV3-2	NA	NA
TGTGCCAGCAGCCAAGACCTGGAAGGTGGCAATCAGCCCCAGCATTTT	CASSQDLEGGNQPQHF	16	TRBJ1-5	TRBV4-2	NA	once
TGTGCCAGCAGCTTCCAGGGGGCGAGCACTGAAGCTTTCTTT	CASSFQGASTEAFF	14	TRBJ1-1	TRBV7-3	TRBD1	NA
TGTGCCAGCAGCGTAGCCGGTGGTTCACCCCTCCACTTT	CASSVAGGSPLHF	13	TRBJ1-6	TRBV9	NA	NA
TGCGCCAGCAGCGTGCTGACAGGGTCGTTGGATACGCAGTATTTT	CASSVLTGSLDTQYF	15	TRBJ2-3	TRBV5-1	TRBD1	NA
TGTGCCAGCAGCTCCTTCTCGGGGCCCACCGGGGAGCTGTTTTTT	CASSSFSGPTGELFF	15	TRBJ2-2	TRBV7-3	NA	NA
TGTGCCAGCAGCCAAGCCGTCGGGCGGGGGGGCGACGAGCAGTACTTC	CASSQAVGRGGDEQYF	16	TRBJ2-7	TRBV4-2	TRBD2	NA
TGTGCCAGCAGTTACAGGGGTGGAAACACCATATATTTT	CASSYRGGNTIYF	13	TRBJ1-3	TRBV6-5	NA	few
TGTGCCAGCACTCGGGACAGCCCGGGGGATGGCTACACCTTC	CASTRDSPGDGYTF	14	TRBJ1-2	TRBV2	TRBD1	NA
TGTGCCAGCAGCTTAGATATCGGGCAGGGGGCACGAGAGACCCAGTACTTC	CASSLDIGQGARETQYF	17	TRBJ2-5	TRBV7-8	TRBD1	NA
TGTGCCAGCAGAGACGGGACCCTGAATGGCTACACCTTC	CASRDGTLNGYTF	13	TRBJ1-2	TRBV6-1	NA	NA
TGTGCCAGCAGCCCAGGGGTATCGGGCGAGCAGTACTTC	CASSPGVSGEQYF	13	TRBJ2-7	TRBV11-3	NA	NA
TGTGCCATGACGAGGGACAGTAACACAGATACGCAGTATTTT	CAMTRDSNTDTQYF	14	TRBJ2-3	TRBV5-4	TRBD1	few
TGTGCTAGTGGCCCTGGAAGCGCGCGAGCTTTCTTT	CASGPGSARAFF	12	TRBJ1-1	TRBV12-5	NA	NA
TGTGCCAGCAGTACCGGGACGGCCATGAACACTGAAGCTTTCTTT	CASSTGTAMNTEAFF	15	TRBJ1-1	TRBV27	NA	NA
TGCGCCAGCAGCTTGGTTTTGAGCACTGAAGCTTTCTTT	CASSLVLSTEAFF	13	TRBJ1-1	TRBV5-1	NA	NA
TGTGCCCGGACTAGCGGGGGAAGTGGAGATACGCAGTATTTT	CARTSGGSGDTQYF	14	TRBJ2-3	TRBV2	TRBD2	NA
TGTGCCAGCAGTGAACCAGGGGATGCAACTAATGAAAAACTGTTTTTT	CASSEPGDATNEKLFF	16	TRBJ1-4	TRBV25-1	NA	NA
TGTGCCAGCTCACCACCCACTAGCGGGTGGACAGATACGCAGTATTTT	CASSPPTSGWTDTQYF	16	TRBJ2-3	TRBV18	TRBD2	NA
TGTGCCAGCAGTTTATTCGGCAGGGGGGGTCAGCCCCAGCATTTT	CASSLFGRGGQPQHF	15	TRBJ1-5	TRBV27	TRBD1	NA
TGCGCCAGCAGCCAACAAGAAACTAATGAAAAACTGTTTTTT	CASSQQETNEKLFF	14	TRBJ1-4	TRBV4-1	NA	NA
TGTGCCAGCAGCCAAGGCCGGGGCAGGGGGGCGGATGGCTACACCTTC	CASSQGRGRGADGYTF	16	TRBJ1-2	TRBV3-1/TRBV3-2	TRBD1	NA
TGTGCCAGCAGCCCGGGGACACATCCGAGCTCCTACAATGAGCAGTTCTTC	CASSPGTHPSSYNEQFF	17	TRBJ2-1	TRBV5-4	NA	NA
TGTGCCAGCAGCTTGGGGAGAGTGGGGGGCACAGATACGCAGTATTTT	CASSLGRVGGTDTQYF	16	TRBJ2-3	TRBV5-8	NA	NA
TGTGCCAGCAGTGAATTTGGGTATAATTCACCCCTCCACTTT	CASSEFGYNSPLHF	14	TRBJ1-6	TRBV2	NA	once
TGTGCCAGCAGGCCAGACGGGGTTGGGAATGAGCAGTTCTTC	CASRPDGVGNEQFF	14	TRBJ2-1	TRBV27	NA	NA
TGTGCCAGCAGACAAGACAGGGGCGATCAGCCCCAGCATTTT	CASRQDRGDQPQHF	14	TRBJ1-5	TRBV27	TRBD1	NA
TGCGCCAGCAGCTTGTCATCTAGCGGGAATAACAATGAGCAGTTCTTC	CASSLSSSGNNNEQFF	16	TRBJ2-1	TRBV5-1	TRBD2	NA
TGTGCCAGTAGTCTCAGGGGGGGGTACAATGAGCAGTTCTTC	CASSLRGGYNEQFF	14	TRBJ2-1	TRBV19	NA	once
TGTGCCAGCACCCAGGGAGGCTCAATGACCATATATTTT	CASTQGGSMTIYF	13	TRBJ1-3	TRBV28	NA	NA
TGTGCCAGCAGATCGGACTTGAGGGATACGCAGTATTTT	CASRSDLRDTQYF	13	TRBJ2-3	TRBV6-5	NA	NA
TGTGCCAGCACCTGGGGGGCGATAAGTGAAAAACTGTTTTTT	CASTWGAISEKLFF	14	TRBJ1-4	TRBV5-5	NA	NA
TGTGCCAGCAGTTTATCGATAGGACAGGGTAGGAACTACGAGCAGTACTTC	CASSLSIGQGRNYEQYF	17	TRBJ2-7	TRBV27	TRBD1	few
TGTGCCAGCAGCCGAATCCAAGGGACATTCCAAGAGACCCAGTACTTC	CASSRIQGTFQETQYF	16	TRBJ2-5	TRBV14	NA	once
TGTGCCAGCAGCTTGACAGAGAACCACCAAGAGACCCAGTACTTC	CASSLTENHQETQYF	15	TRBJ2-5	TRBV7-3	NA	NA
TGCGCCAGCAGCTTGCTGCTTGGGAGCAGCACCTACGAGCAGTACTTC	CASSLLLGSSTYEQYF	16	TRBJ2-7	TRBV5-1	NA	NA
TGTGCCAGCAGCCAACATGGAGGGAGGGGTGGTTACGAGCAGTACTTC	CASSQHGGRGGYEQYF	16	TRBJ2-7	TRBV14	TRBD2	NA
TGTGCCAGCAGCTTCGAGGGGGTAGGCACTGAAGCTTTCTTT	CASSFEGVGTEAFF	14	TRBJ1-1	TRBV13	NA	once
TGTGCCAGCAGCTTAGTTCCGGCTCCACAAAACAATGAGCAGTTCTTC	CASSLVPAPQNNEQFF	16	TRBJ2-1	TRBV7-2	NA	NA